These 2 T cell receptor beta chains originate from one sample sequenced in a study of T cells after yellow fever vaccination. TCRdb re-called the 5' RACE reads with MiXCR, one entry per CDR3 protein. The table has 300,000 to 400,000 distinct CDR3 sequences, 8.1% seen once; the top ten hold around 17%. This specimen consisted of PBMCs, obtained about 49 days after the first yellow fever vaccination. These receptors all come from a man in his late teens or twenties who received the YFV17D yellow fever vaccine.

This clonotype came up a few times. The chain joins TRBV20-1 to TRBJ2-3, with 9 positions matching TRBD2. The V segment lost 0 bases and the J segment 5 bases; nucleotides outside the gene matches: 6. The CDR3 spans 15 residues. Germline V gives CDR1 DFQATT, CDR2 SNEGSKA (reference sequence). CDR3: CSARDNLAGRDTQYF. In nucleotides, the CDR3 is TGCAGTGCTAGAGATAACCTAGCGGGGAGAGATACGCAGTATTTT.

The rearrangement links TRBV20-1 to TRBJ2-5, with D possibly called TRBD1 or TRBD2 (6 bases each). CDR1 DFQATT and CDR2 SNEGSKA come from the germline V gene (reference sequence). V was cut by 6 bases and J by 1 base, with 15 bases left in between. The CDR3 length is 14 residues. In nucleotides, the CDR3 is TGCAGTGCCTACGAGGGGGGTGGCCAAGAGACCCAGTACTTC. Residues: CSAYEGGGQETQYF.